What follows are 17 T cell receptor beta chains derived from one specimen sequenced in a study of T cell repertoires in cytomegalovirus infection. TCRdb itself ran the reads through MiXCR, one entry per CDR3 protein. The data contain about 890,000 distinct CDR3 sequences, less than 40% of them singletons. Their antigens are not known. Sequenced material: cultured CD8+ T cells from PBMCs, taken from culture after CMV antigen stimulation. Every receptor here comes from a human donor in good health (CMV status not recorded). Some clones in this sample may be carry-over from other donors' samples.

Many counts were recorded for this clonotype. This chain links TRBV7-6 with TRBJ2-5, with D possibly called TRBD1 or TRBD2 (5 bases each). CDR3 length equals 16 residues. V gave up 2 bases and J gave up 0 bases, with 13 bases separating them. Per the germline V gene, CDR1 is SGHVS and CDR2 is FNYEAQ. The CDR3 nucleotides are TGTGCCAGCAGCTTATATTGGGGGTCGGACCAAGAGACCCAGTACTTC. Its translation: CASSLYWGSDQETQYF. The full variable domain, with the rest looked up from reference TRBV7-6 and TRBJ2-5, is GAGVSQSPRYKVTKRGQDVALRCDPISGHVSLYWYRQALGQGPEFLTYFNYEAQQDKSGLPNDRFSAERPEGSISTLTIQRTEQRDSAMYRCASSLYWGSDQETQYFGPGTRLLVL.

There are a few counts of this clonotype. This rearrangement joins TRBV7-8 to TRBJ2-7; no clear D gene. Germline CDR1 and CDR2: SGHVS and FQNEAQ. The CDR3 runs 14 residues. Trimming removed 5 bases from V and 0 bases from J, with 11 bases in between. In nucleotides, the CDR3 is TGTGCCAGCAGCCCCCTACTCGACTCCTACGAGCAGTACGTC. Amino acid sequence: CASSPLLDSYEQYV.

In its sample, this clonotype was seen a few times. The rearrangement joins TRBV2 to TRBJ2-1; 7 nucleotides agree with TRBD2. V shed 8 bases, J shed 4 bases, and the junction held 8 bases outside the gene matches. This CDR3 is 14 amino acids long. In germline, CDR1 is SNHLY, CDR2 FYNNEI. In DNA form, the CDR3 reads TGTGCCAGCGCCTTCGGGGGGAGGTACAATGAGCAGTTCTTC. Encoded protein: CASAFGGRYNEQFF.

This clonotype was found a few times. This chain joins TRBV7-8 and TRBJ1-2, with D possibly matching TRBD1 (5 bases). The CDR3 length is 17 residues. The V gene lost 4 bases and the J gene lost 3 bases, with 21 bases spanning the gap. CDR1 and CDR2 from the germline V gene are SGHVS and FQNEAQ. In DNA form, the CDR3 reads TGTGCCAGCAGCTCACCCTTGACGCACGGGGGGGACTATGGCTACACCTTC. Encoded protein: CASSSPLTHGGDYGYTF.

The J gene is TRBJ1-1, the V gene TRBV6-1; D is perhaps TRBD1 (6 bases). Germline loops: CDR1 MNHNS, CDR2 SASEGT. V shed 5 bases and J shed 11 bases, with 15 bases lying between them. This CDR3 has 12 residues. CDR3 in amino acids: CASSLRGGAAFF. CDR3 coding DNA: TGTGCCAGCAGTTTGCGCGGGGGGGCGGCTTTCTTT.

V and J are TRBV27 and TRBJ2-5, with TRBD1 as a possible D gene (5 bases). V shed 6 bases and J shed 5 bases, with 16 bases lying between them. From germline, CDR1 is MNHEY and CDR2 SMNVEV (reference sequence). The CDR3 sequence is 14 residues long. The DNA for the CDR3 is TGTGCCAGCAGCCGCACGGCTTCAGGGGAGACCCAGTACTTC. This codes for CASSRTASGETQYF.

This chain's CDR3 is CANSQGTEAFF. DNA of the CDR3: TGTGCCAACAGTCAAGGCACTGAAGCTTTCTTT. This chain connects TRBV7-6 to TRBJ1-1; D is undetermined. The CDR3 contains 11 residues. Trimming shortened V by 10 bases and J by 4 bases, and 10 bases separated the two germline ends. Germline V gene lookup returns CDR1 SGHVS and CDR2 FNYEAQ.

The V call is TRBV9, the J call TRBJ1-1; 7 positions agree with TRBD1. CDR3 size: 11 residues. Germline V gene lookup returns CDR1 SGDLS and CDR2 YYNGEE. With 4 bases clipped from V and 12 bases from J, the junction kept 6 bases outside the gene matches. DNA for the CDR3: TGTGCCAGCAGCTCCCGACAGGGAACTTTCTTT. This gives the protein CASSSRQGTFF. Combining the CDR3 with reference TRBV9 and TRBJ1-1 gives the whole variable domain DSGVTQTPKHLITATGQRVTLRCSPRSGDLSVYWYQQSLDQGLQFLIQYYNGEERAKGNILERFSAQQFPDLHSELNLSSLELGDSALYFCASSSRQGTFFGQGTRLTVV.

This clonotype was seen repeatedly, ten times or more. In DNA, the CDR3 is TGTGCCAGCAGCTTAAATGAGTACTACGAGCAGTACTTC. Its protein product is CASSLNEYYEQYF. This sequence joins TRBV7-9 and TRBJ2-7; D not resolved. V was shortened by 2 bases and J by 3 bases, with 8 bases between the two germline ends. Germline V gene data show CDR1 as SEHNR and CDR2 as FQNEAQ (reference sequence). CDR3 length: 13 amino acids.

CDR3 sequence: CATSGVPSGSTDTQYF. Here the CDR3 DNA reads TGCGCCACCTCGGGGGTCCCTAGCGGAAGCACAGATACGCAGTATTTT. This chain links TRBV10-2 with TRBJ2-3; TRBD2 agrees at 7 bases. The CDR3 is 16 amino acids. Looked up from germline, CDR1 is WSHSY and CDR2 is SAAADI. V shed 10 bases and J 0 bases; nucleotides not matched to a gene: 13.

This clonotype occurred a few times. V is TRBV6-2 or TRBV6-3 and J is TRBJ2-7; unclear D gene. Germline CDR1 reads MNHEY; CDR2 reads SVGEGT. The CDR3 runs 14 residues. The V end lost 0 bases, the J end lost 3 bases, and 9 bases lay between the germline ends. The CDR3 DNA follows: TGTGCCAGCAGTTACTCGACGGCCGACTACGAGCAGTACGTC. Translated, it gives CASSYSTADYEQYV.

The chain has TRBV7-9 and TRBJ2-7, with D possibly called TRBD1 or TRBD2 (5 bases each). Germline-derived CDR1 and CDR2 are SEHNR and FQNEAQ (reference sequence). CDR3 length: 15 residues. V shed 1 base and J shed 0 bases, with 10 bases lying between them. The CDR3 sequence: CASSLGGRFSYEQYF. As DNA, the CDR3 is TGTGCCAGCAGCTTAGGGGGACGGTTCTCCTACGAGCAGTACTTC.

The V call is TRBV6-2 or TRBV6-3, the J call TRBJ2-7, with D perhaps given as TRBD1 or TRBD2 (5 bases each). From germline, CDR1 is MNHEY and CDR2 SVGEGT. The germline V and J ends were trimmed by 6 bases and 2 bases, with 14 bases remaining between them. The CDR3 covers 14 residues. CDR3: CASSPGPRTYEQYV. The CDR3 DNA is TGTGCCAGCAGCCCGGGACCGCGAACCTACGAGCAGTACGTC.

V and J are TRBV27 and TRBJ2-5; 8 bases align to TRBD2. The CDR3 covers 15 residues. The germline V gene has CDR1 MNHEY and CDR2 SMNVEV (reference sequence). Trimming cost V 5 bases and J 6 bases; bases outside gene matches: 11. The DNA for the CDR3 is TGTGCCAGCAGTCCGCTGGCGGGGGGAACGAAGACCCAGTACTTC. Its translation is CASSPLAGGTKTQYF.

The rearrangement joins TRBV7-6 to TRBJ2-5, with 13 bases identical to TRBD2. Trimming removed 1 base from V and 1 base from J; junction bases left unmatched: 3. Germline CDR1 is SGHVS and CDR2 is FNYEAQ. This CDR3 comprises 17 residues. The CDR3 is CASSLVGLAGSQETQYF. The CDR3 DNA is TGTGCCAGCAGCTTAGTGGGACTAGCGGGGAGCCAAGAGACCCAGTACTTC.

This clonotype was detected only a few times. The rearrangement joins TRBV7-9 to TRBJ2-3; D gene ambiguous. The CDR3 consists of 13 residues. V was shortened by 6 bases and J by 5 bases, with 12 bases between the two germline ends. From germline, CDR1 is SEHNR and CDR2 FQNEAQ (reference sequence). CDR3 coding DNA: TGTGCCAGCAGTTCAGGTGGTAGAGATACGCAGTATTTT. Translated: CASSSGGRDTQYF. The full variable domain, with the rest looked up from reference TRBV7-9 and TRBJ2-3, is DTGVSQNPRHKITKRGQNVTFRCDPISEHNRLYWYRQTLGQGPEFLTYFQNEAQLEKSRLLSDRFSAERPKGSFSTLEIQRTEQGDSAMYLCASSSGGRDTQYFGPGTRLTVL.

About this clonotype itself: A much larger clone lies one base from this, so it may be a read error. This CDR3 reads CASSLGPQTTGELFF. CDR3 nucleotides: TGTGCCAGCAGCCTGGGTCCGCAAACCACCGGGGAGCTGTTTTTT. The chain has TRBV7-3 and TRBJ2-2; D gene ambiguous. Trimming stripped 5 bases from V and 4 bases from J, with 14 bases between. The germline gives CDR1 SGHTA, CDR2 FQGTGA. The CDR3 is 15 amino acids.